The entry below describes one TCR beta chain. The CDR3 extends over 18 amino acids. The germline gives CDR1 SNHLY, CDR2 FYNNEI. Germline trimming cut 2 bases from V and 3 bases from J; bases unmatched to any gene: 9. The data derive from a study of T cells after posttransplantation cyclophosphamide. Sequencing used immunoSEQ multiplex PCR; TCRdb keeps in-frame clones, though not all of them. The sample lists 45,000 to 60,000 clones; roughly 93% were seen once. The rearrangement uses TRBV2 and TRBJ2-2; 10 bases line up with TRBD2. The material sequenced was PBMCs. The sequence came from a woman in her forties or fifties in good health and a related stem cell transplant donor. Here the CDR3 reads CASSEYASGSGDTGELFF. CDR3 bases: TGTGCCAGCAGTGAATACGCTAGCGGGAGTGGGGACACCGGGGAGCTGTTTTTT.